The 21 T cell receptor beta chains given below trace back to one sample, sequenced in a study of blood T cell repertoires in COVID-19. Sequenced by immunoSEQ multiplex PCR; TCRdb stores in-frame clones only, minus some. The sample lists some 150,000 clones; approximately 90% were seen once. The material sequenced was PBMCs or T cells enriched from blood (not recorded which). The receptors were gathered from a young woman with acute COVID-19.

The rearrangement links TRBV28 to TRBJ1-3; D uncertain. This CDR3 region has 12 residues. CDR1 MDHEN and CDR2 SYDVKM come from the germline V gene. Between the trimmed V and J ends, which lost 6 bases and 4 bases, there was a span of 7 bases. CDR3 loop: CASSPFGNTIYF. The CDR3 DNA is TGTGCCAGCAGCCCATTCGGAAACACCATATATTTT.

The chain combines TRBV18 with TRBJ2-3; possibly TRBD2 for D (5 bases). This CDR3 region has 14 residues. The germline gives CDR1 KGHSH, CDR2 LQKENI. The germline V and J ends were trimmed by 3 bases and 2 bases, with 9 bases remaining between them. This CDR3 reads CASSPPGNTDTQYF. The CDR3 region has the DNA TGTGCCAGCTCACCTCCCGGGAACACAGATACGCAGTATTTT.

J is TRBJ2-6 and V is TRBV27; 12 bases are shared with TRBD1. This CDR3 spans 20 amino acids. Looked up from germline, CDR1 is MNHEY and CDR2 is SMNVEV (reference sequence). With V trimmed by 2 bases and J by 2 bases, 10 bases remained unmatched. DNA for the CDR3: TGTGCCAGCAGTTTAAGGGCCCCCGGGACAGGGGGCGCTGGGGCCAACGTCCTGACTTTC. This codes for CASSLRAPGTGGAGANVLTF.

As concerns this clone: Other DNA sequences in the same sample also yield this CDR3. V usage is TRBV5-4 and J usage is TRBJ2-1; 12 bases match TRBD2. Germline assignment: CDR1 SGHNT and CDR2 YYREEE (reference sequence). This CDR3 comprises 16 residues. With 2 bases clipped from V and 4 bases from J, the junction kept 4 bases outside the gene matches. CDR3 protein: CASSLGLAGTYNEQFF. As DNA, the CDR3 is TGTGCCAGCAGCTTAGGACTAGCGGGAACATACAATGAGCAGTTCTTC.

The J gene is TRBJ1-2, the V gene TRBV12-5; possible D gene TRBD1, 6 bases. This CDR3 comprises 18 residues. In germline, CDR1 is LGHNT, CDR2 FRNRAP. The V end was cut by 1 base, the J end by 0 bases, with 18 bases between. CDR3 in DNA: TGTGCTAGTGGTTTGGCTATCGGGACACTAGACACTAACTATGGCTACACCTTC. It yields the protein CASGLAIGTLDTNYGYTF.

DNA of the CDR3: TGCGCCAGCAGTTCGGGGGACTGGGGGGCTTTCTTT. This codes for CASSSGDWGAFF. This rearrangement joins TRBV10-2 to TRBJ1-1; TRBD1 is a possible D gene (5 bases). Germline V gives CDR1 WSHSY, CDR2 SAAADI. The CDR3 consists of 12 residues. The V and J ends lost 5 bases and 11 bases respectively, with 15 bases between them.

The rearrangement uses TRBV6-2 or TRBV6-3 and TRBJ2-1; 10 bases agree with TRBD2. CDR3 size: 15 residues. V was clipped by 0 bases and J by 6 bases; unmatched bases: 2. CDR1 and CDR2 (germline): MNHEY, SVGEGT. CDR3 in DNA: TGTGCCAGCAGTTACTCGCTAGCGGGAGCCAATGAGCAGTTCTTC. Amino acids: CASSYSLAGANEQFF.

CDR3 in amino acids: CASSWTGTGASFGELFF. The CDR3 DNA is TGTGCCAGCAGCTGGACCGGGACAGGGGCCAGTTTCGGGGAGCTGTTTTTT. The chain is built from TRBV7-6 and TRBJ2-2, with 10 positions matching TRBD1. Trimming cost V 4 bases and J 7 bases; bases outside gene matches: 12. This CDR3 comprises 17 residues. The germline V gene has CDR1 SGHVS and CDR2 FNYEAQ.

The chain has TRBV25-1 and TRBJ1-1; TRBD1 is a possible D gene (5 bases). The V gene's germline CDR1 is MGHDK and CDR2 SYGVNS. V was cut by 8 bases and J by 7 bases, with 14 bases left in between. The CDR3 is made up of 12 amino acids. CDR3 coding DNA: TGTGCCAGCGGAACGCAGGGCGGTGAAGCTTTCTTT. Protein sequence: CASGTQGGEAFF.

The CDR3 region has the DNA TGTGCCAGCAGCTTACTAGGAGCTACTGAAGCTTTCTTT. This codes for CASSLLGATEAFF. This chain links TRBV11-2 with TRBJ1-1; no clear D. The CDR3 is 13 residues long. Germline-derived CDR1 and CDR2 are SGHAT and FQNNGV. The V end was cut by 2 bases, the J end by 5 bases, with 9 bases between.

The chain joins TRBV9 to TRBJ2-6; possibly TRBD2 for D (6 bases). This CDR3 comprises 17 residues. V was shortened by 0 bases and J by 0 bases, with 10 bases between the two germline ends. Looked up from germline, CDR1 is SGDLS and CDR2 is YYNGEE. The CDR3 spells CASSVATTSSGANVLTF. The DNA of the CDR3 is TGTGCCAGCAGCGTAGCTACGACTAGCTCTGGGGCCAACGTCCTGACTTTC.

As for this clone: This CDR3 fails to terminate in the conserved phenylalanine or tryptophan, so it likely reflects a read error. No DNA is shown, since the ends of the CDR3 on it are uncertain; the CDR3 is the one TCRdb lists. The chain is built from TRBV3-1 (or the pseudogene TRBV3-2) and TRBJ2-7; TRBD2, the D gene given by the table, was not confirmed from the DNA. The germline gives CDR1 LGHDT, CDR2 YNNKEL (reference sequence). Inclusive of both ends, the CDR3 amounts to 14 amino acids. The CDR3 sequence: CASSQDLLGAGAVL.

The V call is TRBV29-1, the J call TRBJ1-1; 8 bases line up with TRBD1. The CDR3 sequence is 12 residues long. V dropped 7 bases and J dropped 3; count of bases not matched to a gene: 4. CDR1 and CDR2 from the germline V gene are SQVTM and ANQGSEA. The CDR3 nucleotides read TGCAGCGCATTGACAGGGGACACTGAAGCTTTCTTT. This gives the protein CSALTGDTEAFF.

This clone was seen more than once but under ten times. The V and J genes are TRBV10-3 and TRBJ2-5; TRBD2 matches 12 bases. The V gene end was trimmed by 4 bases and the J gene end by 5 bases; junction bases not matched to a gene: 5. The germline V gene encodes CDR1 ENHRY and CDR2 SYGVKD. The CDR3 covers 15 residues. Here the CDR3 DNA reads TGTGCCATCAGTGCACCGACTAGCGGGAGTGAGACCCAGTACTTC. Its protein is CAISAPTSGSETQYF.

In its sample, this clone was seen a few times. The chain uses TRBV19 and TRBJ1-1, with TRBD1 identical over 8 bases. The length of the CDR3 is 16 residues. The V and J ends lost 2 bases and 3 bases, in that order; junction bases with no gene match: 8. CDR1 and CDR2 from the germline V gene are LNHDA and SQIVND (reference sequence). The CDR3 region has the DNA TGTGCCAGTAGTATATCCAGGGGGCTCTCGGACACTGAAGCTTTCTTT. Translation gives CASSISRGLSDTEAFF. Variable domain in full (rest from reference TRBV19 and TRBJ1-1): DGGITQSPKYLFRKEGQNVTLSCEQNLNHDAMYWYRQDPGQGLRLIYYSQIVNDFQKGDIAEGYSVSREKKESFPLTVTSAQKNPTAFYLCASSISRGLSDTEAFFGQGTRLTVV.

The chain is built from TRBV30 and TRBJ1-6; 7 bases line up with TRBD1. CDR3 length equals 13 residues. With 4 bases clipped from V and 8 bases from J, the junction kept 5 bases outside the gene matches. Per the germline V gene, CDR1 is GTSNPN and CDR2 is SVGIG (reference sequence). The CDR3 sequence is CAWTGTAYSPLHF. The CDR3 region has the DNA TGTGCCTGGACCGGGACAGCGTATTCACCCCTCCACTTT.

V gene TRBV19 combines with J gene TRBJ1-3, with no clear D. V dropped 3 bases and J dropped 4 bases, with 13 bases sitting between them. Germline lookup yields CDR1 LNHDA and CDR2 SQIVND (reference sequence). The CDR3 is 15 amino acids. The CDR3 spells CASSMVPPRGNTIYF. Here the CDR3 DNA reads TGTGCCAGTAGTATGGTACCTCCGAGGGGAAACACCATATATTTT.

The rearrangement links TRBV28 to TRBJ1-5; 9 bases are shared with TRBD1. Losses at the gene ends were 2 bases for V and 9 bases for J; bases not matched to a gene: 11. The CDR3 has 16 amino acids. Germline CDR1 is MDHEN and CDR2 is SYDVKM. CDR3 in DNA: TGTGCCAGCAGTTTACTCGACAGGGGGGACTTAGCGCCCCAGCATTTT. Its protein product is CASSLLDRGDLAPQHF.

This chain links TRBV11-2 with TRBJ1-1; tentative D call: TRBD1 (5 bases). The ends were cut back, 8 bases at V and 7 bases at J, with 11 bases in the middle. Germline lookup yields CDR1 SGHAT and CDR2 FQNNGV. This CDR3 has 11 amino acids. This chain's CDR3 is CASRGLGEAFF. DNA for the CDR3: TGTGCCAGCCGGGGACTTGGTGAAGCTTTCTTT.

This clone was detected only once. The chain is built from TRBV28 and TRBJ1-2; 8 positions agree with TRBD1. This CDR3 is 16 amino acids long. Germline loops: CDR1 MDHEN, CDR2 SYDVKM. Germline trimming cut 5 bases from V and 0 bases from J; bases unmatched to any gene: 8. The CDR3: CASSPPNRGSNYGYTF. CDR3 nucleotides: TGTGCCAGCAGTCCCCCCAACAGGGGGTCTAACTATGGCTACACCTTC.

This chain connects TRBV6-2 or TRBV6-3 to TRBJ2-1; TRBD1 matches 10 bases. The CDR3 has 16 amino acids. The ends lost 1 base at V and 7 bases at J; junction bases unmatched: 7. CDR1 is MNHEY and CDR2 is SVGEGT in the germline V gene. The CDR3 sequence: CASSYLGQGLKNEQFF. The DNA for the CDR3 is TGTGCCAGCAGTTACTTGGGACAGGGGTTGAAAAATGAGCAGTTCTTC.